Sequencing of this T cell receptor (beta chain) was carried out in a study of shared clonotypes between healthy human individuals. Study context: Three men and two women, aged 18 to 49, were donors. Whole-study results and caveats: Between four donors, naive CD4 clonotypes were shared at a level of about 5%. Incomplete sequencing of sorted subsets was indicated by rarefaction despite large depth. Sample collection involved blood only; tissue repertoires are likely different.

Assay: immunoSEQ multiplex PCR; the TCRdb copy retains only in-frame clones and omits some. This repertoire shows roughly 2,500,000 clones, 80% to 95% found once; its top ten account for more than 0.35%. There are 14 residues in the CDR3. CDR1 and CDR2 from the germline V gene are SGHRS and YFSETQ. V shed 0 bases and J shed 0 bases, with 4 bases lying between them. Notes on this clone: Its target is not known. Other DNA sequences in the sample encode the same CDR3.

This chain links TRBV5-1 with TRBJ2-1; no firm D call. The sequencing input was naive CD4+ T cells from PBMCs. Regarding subset: CD45RA+ positively selected. The receptor was isolated from a man younger than 35 in good health. Some clones in this sample may be carry-over from other donors' samples. The CDR3 spells CASSLEASYNEQFF. CDR3 coding DNA: TGCGCCAGCAGCTTGGAGGCCTCCTACAATGAGCAGTTCTTC. Together with reference TRBV5-1 and TRBJ2-1, the CDR3 gives the full variable domain: KAGVTQTPRYLIKTRGQQVTLSCSPISGHRSVSWYQQTPGQGLQFLFEYFSETQRNKGNFPGRFSGRQFSNSRSEMNVSTLELGDSALYLCASSLEASYNEQFFGPGTRLTVL.